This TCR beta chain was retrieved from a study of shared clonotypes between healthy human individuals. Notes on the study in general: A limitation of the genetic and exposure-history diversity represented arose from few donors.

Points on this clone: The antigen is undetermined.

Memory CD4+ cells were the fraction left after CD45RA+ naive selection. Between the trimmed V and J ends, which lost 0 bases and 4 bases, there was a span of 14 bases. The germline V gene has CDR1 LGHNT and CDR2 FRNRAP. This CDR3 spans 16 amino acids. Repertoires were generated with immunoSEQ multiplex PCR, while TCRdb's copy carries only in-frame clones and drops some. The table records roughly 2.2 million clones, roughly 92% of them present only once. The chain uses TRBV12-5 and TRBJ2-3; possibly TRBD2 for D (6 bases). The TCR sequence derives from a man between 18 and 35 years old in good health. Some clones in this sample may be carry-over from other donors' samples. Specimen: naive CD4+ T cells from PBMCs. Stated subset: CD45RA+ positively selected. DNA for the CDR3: TGTGCTAGTGGTTTGGTACTCGGGAGTGGACCAGATACGCAGTATTTT. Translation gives CASGLVLGSGPDTQYF.